Given below is one T cell receptor (beta chain) in context. What it recognizes is unknown. The sample comes from a study of post-analysis software for immune sequencing data. Study details: Patients had relapsing-remitting, secondary progressive or progressive-relapsing multiple sclerosis; some lacked subtype. Whole-study findings and limits: Patients carried five TRBV segments more frequently than controls did, and TRBV5-6, TRBV5-1 and TRBV20-1 were among them.

Germline V CDR1 and CDR2: SGHTA, FQGNSA. CDR3 length: 15 residues. V was pared by 6 bases and J by 2 bases, with 8 bases of the junction left unmatched. Presence of unique molecular identifiers characterized the TCR beta cDNA libraries. TCRdb reprocessed the PCR reads via MiXCR and lists one record per CDR3 protein. The sample holds about 500,000 distinct CDR3 sequences, approximately 45% seen once. Sequenced sample: blood. The TCR was taken from a girl aged 10 to 17 with multiple sclerosis. J is TRBJ2-7 and V is TRBV7-2; the match to TRBD2 covers 9 bases. The chain's CDR3 is CASSRGLAPTYEQYF. The CDR3, as DNA: TGTGCCAGCAGTCGAGGACTAGCGCCTACCTACGAGCAGTACTTC.